These 9 T cell receptor beta chains share one sample of origin, sequenced in a study of CD8 T cells in ankylosing spondylitis. Study conclusions and caveats: A TCR beta motif of several highly homologous variants seemed to mark ankylosing spondylitis blood.

In TCRdb, the 5' RACE reads were re-called with MiXCR into one record per CDR3 protein. The sample holds fewer than 550,000 distinct CDR3 sequences, approximately 5.3% seen once. These receptors have no known antigen. Specimen: blood, either unsorted or a sorted T cell fraction (not recorded which). These receptors originate from a male donor with ankylosing spondylitis.

This clonotype was counted at least ten times. J is TRBJ1-1 and V is TRBV20-1, with a tentative D call TRBD1 (6 bases). The CDR3 runs 13 residues. CDR1 is DFQATT and CDR2 is SNEGSKA in the germline V gene (reference sequence). Deletions cut 6 bases from V and 4 bases from J, with 15 bases between. CDR3 coding DNA: TGCAGTGCCGGACCGAGGGGGGCCACTGAAGCTTTCTTT. This gives the protein CSAGPRGATEAFF.

This clonotype was picked up a small number of times. The V gene is TRBV20-1, the J gene TRBJ2-1; D is uncertain. CDR1 and CDR2 (germline): DFQATT, SNEGSKA (reference sequence). The V and J ends lost 6 bases and 0 bases respectively, with 12 bases between them. The CDR3 is 14 amino acids. The CDR3, as DNA: TGCAGTGCCAGTTGGTTGAACTCCTACAATGAGCAGTTCTTC. This encodes CSASWLNSYNEQFF.

This clonotype occurred many times. DNA for the CDR3: TGTGCCAGCAGGCCGACTAGCGGGCTAAGCACAGATACGCAGTATTTT. Translating it yields CASRPTSGLSTDTQYF. The rearrangement uses TRBV6-1 and TRBJ2-3; the match to TRBD2 covers 10 bases. Germline values: CDR1 MNHNS, CDR2 SASEGT. V dropped 6 bases and J dropped 0; count of bases not matched to a gene: 6. The CDR3 consists of 16 residues.

Ten or more counts support this clonotype. This chain links TRBV27 with TRBJ1-5, with D possibly being TRBD1 (6 bases). The CDR3 contains 13 residues. V was pared by 5 bases and J by 5 bases, with 10 bases between. Germline V gene lookup returns CDR1 MNHEY and CDR2 SMNVEV (reference sequence). In DNA, the CDR3 is TGTGCCAGCAGTCCGGACAGTTATCAGCCCCAGCATTTT. It yields the protein CASSPDSYQPQHF.

In its sample, this clonotype was seen many times. This chain links TRBV20-1 with TRBJ2-3; 11 bases fit TRBD2. The CDR3 spans 15 residues. With 5 bases clipped from V and 5 bases from J, the junction kept 9 bases outside the gene matches. Germline V CDR1 and CDR2: DFQATT, SNEGSKA (reference sequence). Written as DNA, the CDR3 is TGCAGTGCTTCTCGGGTAGCGGGGGGGGAAGATACGCAGTATTTT. Residues: CSASRVAGGEDTQYF.

The chain has TRBV15 and TRBJ2-7, with 7 bases matching TRBD2. CDR3 length: 15 amino acids. Germline CDR1 is LNHNV and CDR2 is YYDKDF (reference sequence). J gave up 0 bases and V 1 base, and 3 bases lay outside the gene matches. CDR3 sequence reads: CATSRGRDYSYEQYF. DNA for the CDR3: TGTGCCACCAGCAGAGGTCGGGACTACTCCTACGAGCAGTACTTC.

A few counts support this clonotype. The chain joins TRBV20-1 to TRBJ1-2; TRBD1 aligns across 9 bases. V lost 6 bases, J lost 6 bases, and 11 bases stayed unmatched. The germline gives CDR1 DFQATT, CDR2 SNEGSKA (reference sequence). The CDR3 consists of 14 residues. The CDR3 nucleotides read TGCAGTGCCGAGTCAGGACAGGGGCCAGATGGCTACACCTTC. This codes for CSAESGQGPDGYTF.

This clonotype was seen ten or more times. The chain has TRBV4-1 and TRBJ2-1, with 12 bases identical to TRBD2. CDR1 is MGHRA, CDR2 YSYEKL, per germline. The CDR3 extends over 16 amino acids. Unmatched junction bases numbered 4, after V lost 3 bases and J lost 4 bases. The CDR3 protein is CASSHGLAGIYNEQFF. The CDR3 DNA is TGCGCCAGCAGCCACGGACTAGCGGGAATATACAATGAGCAGTTCTTC.

This clonotype was observed at least ten times. The J gene is TRBJ1-1, the V gene TRBV6-1, with D maybe TRBD1 (5 bases). This CDR3 region has 14 residues. The germline V and J ends were trimmed by 4 bases and 0 bases, with 9 bases remaining between them. The V gene's germline CDR1 is MNHNS and CDR2 SASEGT. DNA for the CDR3: TGTGCCAGCAGTGCAGGGCTTTTGAACACTGAAGCTTTCTTT. This translates into CASSAGLLNTEAFF.